Described below is a single TCR beta chain sequence and its context. Its antigen has not been determined. Base qualities were left out, and no much larger clone turns up one base away. One collaborating source in Seattle enrolled patients during active infection and followed them longitudinally through the course of disease. Each collaborating institution followed its own protocols to collect whole blood in K2EDTA tubes. Collaborator samples were shipped for TCRbeta analysis as frozen whole blood, isolated PBMCs, or DNA extracted from either sample type. The data derive from a study of blood T cell repertoires in COVID-19 (dated by TCRdb to 2019 to 2021). As for the study more broadly: Samples from collaborators originated in the United States, Italy and Spain and spanned both the acute and convalescent phases of COVID-19. The prospective study material was composed of cDNA or gDNA derived from T cells, B-cell-depleted T cells, or PBMCs. The dataset comprised deeply sampled blood TCRbeta repertoires from subjects exposed to, actively infected with, or recovered from COVID-19. The repertoires were released in a freely available public database meant as a resource for research on the immune response to SARS-CoV-2. Samples were obtained from the ongoing ImmuneRACE study (first 160 participants) and from about 1,300 subjects provided by 6 global collaborators. Sample metadata almost always included a de-identified subject ID, COVID-19 status, age in years and sex. Where HLA class I and class II types were available, the types were taken from metadata supplied by the sample provider, not from assay-based typing. General conclusions and limits of the study: Clinical and demographic metadata were provided uncurated, with the amount varying by source and participant.

The immunoSEQ Assay, a bias-controlled multiplex PCR, was used to amplify TCRbeta CDR3 regions from genomic DNA. The study's processing was this. Within the assay, amplification of reference gene primers was used to estimate how many nucleated cells each sample contained. Sequence reads were collapsed and filtered to measure the absolute abundance of every unique TCRbeta CDR3 rearrangement. Productive Simpson clonality was computed per sample as the square root of Simpson's diversity index over productive rearrangements. Imported from immuneACCESS, the table was reduced by TCRdb to in-frame sequences with V and J called. These copies leave out some clones; in studies compared against another copy, an unresolved V gene accounts for under half, and the cause of the remainder is not known. For V, J and clone size, that table is used; D and trimming come from the DNA. The sample table lists fewer than 65,000 clones, 75% to 90% of them with a count of one. Of the sample, over 15% falls within the top ten clones.

From the cysteine up to the phenylalanine, the CDR3 has a length of 14 residues. Just the 42-base CDR3 DNA is kept, in frame starting at base 1. Per the germline V gene, KGHSH is the CDR1 and LQKENI is the CDR2. Between the V and J ends, shortened by 2 bases and 2 bases respectively, the junction contains 8 bases. The receptor's source is a woman aged 60-70 years with COVID-19, enrolled during active disease. Material for sequencing was peripheral blood. The chain is encoded by TRBV18 joined to TRBJ2-3, and perhaps TRBD1 as D gene, on 5 matching bases. The DNA reads as follows: TGTGCCAGCTCACCAGGGGCAGTCACAGATACGCAGTATTTT. This yields the protein CASSPGAVTDTQYF.